A single count supports the clone carrying this T cell receptor (beta chain). These data belong to a study of T cell repertoires in ileal Crohn's disease. Profiling relied on immunoSEQ multiplex PCR, and the TCRdb table lists in-frame clones only, not all of them. This sample carries 14,000 or so clones, around 79% of them seen once, and the ten largest clones take around 4.5%. The receptor's source is an adult with Crohn's disease. Sequenced input: ileal tissue.

The CDR3 coding sequence is TGTGCCAGCAGCCCTGGGGGCGGGGGTCCCTACGAGCAGTACTTC. It specifies CASSPGGGGPYEQYF. V is TRBV9 and J is TRBJ2-7; perhaps TRBD2 as D (7 bases). Germline CDR1 and CDR2: SGDLS and YYNGEE. This CDR3 comprises 15 residues. Trimming shortened V by 4 bases and J by 2 bases, and 16 bases separated the two germline ends.